Detailed here is one T cell receptor beta chain. The target antigen is unknown. The data were obtained in a study of CD8 T cells in Susac syndrome. Study summary: When blood was drawn, patients with Susac syndrome were on intravenous immunoglobulin alone, on corticosteroids, or therapy-naive. Overall study findings and caveats: Expansion of clones was not seen in the CD4+ T cell repertoires of Susac syndrome.

CDR1 MNHEY and CDR2 SVGAGI come from the germline V gene. This CDR3 is 14 amino acids long. V lost 8 bases and J lost 6; bases outside the gene matches: 10. Reverse transcription of roughly 0.45 to 1 ug RNA used random hexamers. One entry per CDR3 protein, called by TCRdb with MiXCR from the immunoSEQ multiplex PCR reads. The sample contains approximately 150,000 distinct CDR3 sequences, nearly 97% of which appear only once. TCR beta sequencing covered blood CD8+ and CD4+ T cells. The sequence came from a human donor with Susac syndrome. This chain uses TRBV6-5 with TRBJ2-3; TRBD2 matches at 8 bases. The specimen sequenced was CD4+ T cells from PBMCs. Here the CDR3 DNA reads TGTGCCAGCCTCGGGCCTAGCGGGTCGGATACGCAGTATTTT. Its protein is CASLGPSGSDTQYF.